The TCR beta chain under discussion was sequenced for a study of memory CD4+ T cells and cytomegalovirus serostatus. Sequenced by immunoSEQ multiplex PCR; TCRdb stores in-frame clones only, minus some. This table has about 52,000 clones, about three quarters appearing once. Turning to this clone: The antigen is undetermined.

This CDR3 is built from 15 residues. The trim removed 5 bases at V and 2 bases at J, leaving 6 bases unmatched. The V gene's germline CDR1 is SGHTA and CDR2 FQGNSA. Study-level results: CMV serostatus prediction reached median AUC approximately 0.95, or 0.91 with US-trained model. Suggested: most of the CMV-linked TCR signature lies in CD4+ memory cells.

The sort gate was single viable CD3+CD4+CD8-CD45RO+ cells for memory CD4+ T cells. CD4+ T cells were isolated by positive magnetic selection. The rearrangement uses TRBV7-2 and TRBJ2-5, with 9 positions matching TRBD2. The specimen sequenced was memory CD4+ T cells from blood. This receptor was taken from an adult in good health and CMV-seropositive. CDR3 amino acids: CASSPSSGVQETQYF. Here the CDR3 DNA reads TGTGCCAGCAGCCCTTCTAGCGGGGTACAAGAGACCCAGTACTTC.